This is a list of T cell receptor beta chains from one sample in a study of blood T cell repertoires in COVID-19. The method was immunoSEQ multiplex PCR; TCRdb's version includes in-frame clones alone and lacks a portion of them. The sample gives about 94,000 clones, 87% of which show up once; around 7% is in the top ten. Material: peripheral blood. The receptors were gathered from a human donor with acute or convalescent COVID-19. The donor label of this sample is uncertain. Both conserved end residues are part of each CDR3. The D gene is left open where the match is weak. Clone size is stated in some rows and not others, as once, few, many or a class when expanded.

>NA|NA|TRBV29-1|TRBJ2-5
TGCAGCGTTGACCCCGGGGGTGAGACCCAGTACTTC
CSVDPGGETQYF
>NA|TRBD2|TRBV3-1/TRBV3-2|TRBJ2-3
TGTGCCAGCAGCTCGGGGACTAGCGGGGGGTGGACAGATACGCAGTATTTT
CASSSGTSGGWTDTQYF
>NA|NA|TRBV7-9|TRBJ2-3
TGTGCCAGCAGCCGCCCAGGGATGGGCACAGATACGCAGTATTTT
CASSRPGMGTDTQYF
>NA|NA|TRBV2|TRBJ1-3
TGTGCCAGCAGTGAGGGCAGGGGCGGAAACACCATATATTTT
CASSEGRGGNTIYF
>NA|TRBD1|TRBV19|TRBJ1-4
TGTGCCAGTAGTATAGATAGGACAGGCACTGGAACTAATGAAAAACTGTTTTTT
CASSIDRTGTGTNEKLFF
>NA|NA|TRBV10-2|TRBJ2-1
TGCGCCAGCAGTGACCAGGACAGTAATGAGCAGTTCTTC
CASSDQDSNEQFF
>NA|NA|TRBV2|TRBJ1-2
TGTGCCAGCAAACCCTCGAGTCTCGGCTACACCTTC
CASKPSSLGYTF
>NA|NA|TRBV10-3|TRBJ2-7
TGTGCCATCAGTGGCGGGGACGAGCAGTACTTC
CAISGGDEQYF
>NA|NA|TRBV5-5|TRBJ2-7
TGTGCCAGCACTATTTCGGGGGTGGTTGCCGAGCAGTACTTC
CASTISGVVAEQYF
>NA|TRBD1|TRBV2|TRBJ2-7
TGTGCCAGCATCCTGGACAGGTTCTCCTACGAGCAGTACTTC
CASILDRFSYEQYF
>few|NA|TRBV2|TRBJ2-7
TGTGCCAGCAGTGAACGTCAGGGATACCACGAGCAGTACTTC
CASSERQGYHEQYF
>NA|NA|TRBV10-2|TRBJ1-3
TGCGCCAGCAGGGCACCTGGAAACACCATATATTTT
CASRAPGNTIYF
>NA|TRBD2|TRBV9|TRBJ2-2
TGTGCCAGCAGCCCTCGGCCCCCGGGGGGTCCCCACGGGGAGCTGTTTTTT
CASSPRPPGGPHGELFF
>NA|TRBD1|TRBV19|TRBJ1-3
TGTGCCAGTAGTATCACCCGACAGGGTTACTCTGGAAACACCATATATTTT
CASSITRQGYSGNTIYF
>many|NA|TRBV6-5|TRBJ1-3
TGTGCCGTCGGACCCAGGGGACAAGGAAACACCATATATTTT
CAVGPRGQGNTIYF
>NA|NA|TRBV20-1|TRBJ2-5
TGCAGTGCTAGTGGGCCCATAGTCAGGGTTGTGAAGACCCAGTACTTC
CSASGPIVRVVKTQYF
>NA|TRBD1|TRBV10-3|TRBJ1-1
TGTGCCATCAGCGGGACAGAGAAGAACACTGAAGCTTTCTTT
CAISGTEKNTEAFF
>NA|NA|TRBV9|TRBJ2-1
TGTGCCAGCAGCGTATGGGGCGACAATGAGCAGTTCTTC
CASSVWGDNEQFF
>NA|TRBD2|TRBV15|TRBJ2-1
TGTGCCACCAGCGGCCGGGACTACTCAGGGAATGAGCAGTTCTTC
CATSGRDYSGNEQFF
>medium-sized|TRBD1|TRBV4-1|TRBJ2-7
TGCGCCAGCAGCCAAGTGGGATTCGGTACCTTTGGACAGGGAGTCTCCTACGAGCAGTACTTC
CASSQVGFGTFGQGVSYEQYF
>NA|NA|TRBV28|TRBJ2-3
TGTGCCAGCAGTATAGGGGCCCTCACAGATACGCAGTATTTT
CASSIGALTDTQYF
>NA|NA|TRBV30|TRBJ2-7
TGTGCCTGGAGTCGGGCGGGGCCCTACGAGCAGTACTTC
CAWSRAGPYEQYF
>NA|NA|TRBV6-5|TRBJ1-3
TGTGCCAGCAGTTATGTCCAGGCAGGGTCTGGAAACACCATATATTTT
CASSYVQAGSGNTIYF
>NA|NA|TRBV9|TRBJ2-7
TGTGCCAGCAGCGTAGGGACTACAGGTCACTACGAGCAGTACTTC
CASSVGTTGHYEQYF
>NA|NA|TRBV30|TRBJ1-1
TGTGCCTGGAGAGCGGGGACGAGTCGGGACACTGAAGCTTTCTTT
CAWRAGTSRDTEAFF
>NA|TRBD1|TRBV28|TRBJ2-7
TGTGCCAGCAGTTCTGCGGGACAGGGATATTCCTACGAGCAGTACTTC
CASSSAGQGYSYEQYF
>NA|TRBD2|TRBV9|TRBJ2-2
TGTGCCAGCAGCCCAAGAGTCACTAGCGGGGGGAACACCGGGGAGCTGTTTTTT
CASSPRVTSGGNTGELFF
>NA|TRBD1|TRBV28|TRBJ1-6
TGTGCCAGCAGTGTGACAGGGTGGTTGAGTTCACCCCTCCACTTT
CASSVTGWLSSPLHF
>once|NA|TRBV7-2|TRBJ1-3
TGTGCCAGCAGCTTAATGCCCCCTACAGGAGCCTCTGGAAACACCATATATTTT
CASSLMPPTGASGNTIYF
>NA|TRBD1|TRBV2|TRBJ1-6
TGTGCCAGCAGGGGGACAGGGAATTATAATTCACCCCTCCACTTT
CASRGTGNYNSPLHF
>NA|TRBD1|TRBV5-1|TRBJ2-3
TGCGCCAGCAGCTTGGGGGACAGGGGGACGACAGATACGCAGTATTTT
CASSLGDRGTTDTQYF
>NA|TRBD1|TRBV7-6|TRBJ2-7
TGTGCCAGCAGCTTAAGACAGGGGTCCTACGAGCAGTACTTC
CASSLRQGSYEQYF
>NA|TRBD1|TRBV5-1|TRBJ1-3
TGCGCCAGCAGCTTGGGACAGGGGAACACCATATATTTT
CASSLGQGNTIYF
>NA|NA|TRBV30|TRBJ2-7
TGTGCCTGGAGTGCGCCACTAGCAACCTACGAGCAGTACTTC
CAWSAPLATYEQYF
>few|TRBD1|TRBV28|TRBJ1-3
TGTGCCAGCAGAACCGGACAGGACTCGCTCACCATATATTTT
CASRTGQDSLTIYF
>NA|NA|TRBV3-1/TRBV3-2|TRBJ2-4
TGTGCCAGCAGCCAAGTACTATCGGGGGGCCTGAACTTC
CASSQVLSGGLNF
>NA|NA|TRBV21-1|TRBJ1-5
TGTGCCAGCAGCAAAGCGGAGGCTAATCAGCCCCAGCATTTT
CASSKAEANQPQHF
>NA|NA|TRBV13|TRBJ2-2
TGTGCCAGCATACGGACACAACGGAACACCGGGGAGCTGTTTTTT
CASIRTQRNTGELFF
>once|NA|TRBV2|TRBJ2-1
TGTGCCAGCAGCAAAGGGACACCCTATGGGGAGCAGTTCTTC
CASSKGTPYGEQFF
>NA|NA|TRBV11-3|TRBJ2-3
TGTGCCAGCAGCTATGCGGATACGCAGTATTTT
CASSYADTQYF
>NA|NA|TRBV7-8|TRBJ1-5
TGTGCCAGCAGGGTGGGGGGTTCGAGCAATCAGCCCCAGCATTTT
CASRVGGSSNQPQHF
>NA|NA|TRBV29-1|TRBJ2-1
TGCAGCGTCGCTACAGGGTTTGAGCAGTTCTTC
CSVATGFEQFF
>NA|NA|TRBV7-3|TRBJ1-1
TGTGCCAGCAGCTTAGGGGGGGCGCAGGCCGAAGCTTTCTTT
CASSLGGAQAEAFF